The next 17 T cell receptor beta chains were all read from a single sample in a study of cytomegalovirus exposure and HLA in healthy donors. Primers included in the PCR were 60 Vbeta and 13 Jbeta primers. Using immunoSEQ multiplex PCR, the repertoire was profiled, and TCRdb retains in-frame clones only, with some absent. The sample yields some 170,000 clones, roughly 79% seen once. Sequenced material: PBMCs. These receptors came from a woman between 18 and 29 years old in good health and CMV-seropositive.

CDR3 sequence (DNA): TGTGCCAGCAGTTCCCGGGACTCCTACGAGCAGTACTTC. The encoded protein is CASSSRDSYEQYF. The gene calls are TRBV5-6 and TRBJ2-5; D may be TRBD2 (5 bases). The J call is uncertain, as TRBJ2-7 better fits the DNA end. Per germline, CDR1 SGHDT and CDR2 YYEEEE. There are 13 residues in the CDR3.

The V call is TRBV5-3, the J call TRBJ1-6; 7 nucleotides agree with TRBD1. TRBV5-3 is an ORF; its function is uncertain. The CDR3 loop spans 16 amino acids. V dropped 8 bases and J dropped 4; count of bases not matched to a gene: 12. The CDR3: CASHDPGQTYNSPLHF. CDR3 nucleotides: TGTGCCAGCCACGATCCGGGACAGACTTATAATTCACCCCTCCACTTT.

The chain employs TRBV15 and TRBJ1-1; 7 bases line up with TRBD1. The CDR3 loop spans 14 amino acids. The V gene end was trimmed by 2 bases and the J gene end by 4 bases; junction bases not matched to a gene: 4. CDR1 is LNHNV and CDR2 is YYDKDF in the germline V gene (reference sequence). The CDR3 protein is CATSRSGTATEAFF. CDR3 DNA sequence: TGTGCCACCAGCAGATCTGGGACAGCCACTGAAGCTTTCTTT. Drawing the rest from reference TRBV15 and TRBJ1-1, the complete variable domain is DAMVIQNPRYQVTQFGKPVTLSCSQTLNHNVMYWYQQKSSQAPKLLFHYYDKDFNNEADTPDNFQSRRPNTSFCFLDIRSPGLGDTAMYLCATSRSGTATEAFFGQGTRLTVV.

The chain recombines TRBV7-2 with TRBJ1-6; D is undetermined. The CDR3 runs 15 residues. Germline assignment: CDR1 SGHTA and CDR2 FQGNSA. The V and J ends lost 4 bases and 0 bases respectively, with 7 bases between them. The CDR3 DNA sequence: TGTGCCAGCAGCTCGAGCCGCTCCTATAATTCACCCCTCCACTTT. Protein: CASSSSRSYNSPLHF.

The CDR3 is CAWKGLAGSHNEQFF. The CDR3 DNA sequence: TGTGCCTGGAAAGGACTAGCGGGGAGCCACAATGAGCAGTTCTTC. V gene TRBV30 combines with J gene TRBJ2-1; 12 nucleotides agree with TRBD2. CDR1 is GTSNPN, CDR2 SVGIG, per germline (reference sequence). The junction had 6 bases not matched to a gene; V was cut back by 4 bases and J by 5 bases. The CDR3 contains 15 residues.

The V call is TRBV7-9, the J call TRBJ2-7; D is possibly TRBD2 (5 bases). V lost 5 bases and J 5 bases, leaving 13 bases between the germline ends. Germline CDR1 SEHNR, CDR2 FQNEAQ (reference sequence). The CDR3 is 13 amino acids. CDR3 sequence reads: CASSPGVYDEQYF. CDR3 DNA sequence: TGTGCCAGCAGCCCCGGGGTATATGACGAGCAGTACTTC.

Worth noting for this clone: A junction boundary mismatches the germline segment, possibly from a read error. The gene calls are TRBV7-8 and TRBJ1-5; unclear D gene. CDR3 length: 16 amino acids. Germline CDR1 and CDR2: SGHVS and FQNEAQ. CDR3 in amino acids: CASGFGRYDSNQPQHF. DNA for the CDR3: TGTGCCAGCGGCTTCGGTCGATACGATAGCAATCAGCCCCAGCATTTT.

This chain connects TRBV10-1 to TRBJ1-1, with 7 positions matching TRBD1. V dropped 3 bases and J dropped 1; count of bases not matched to a gene: 14. The CDR3 covers 18 residues. Germline CDR1 and CDR2: WNHNN and SYGVQD (reference sequence). The CDR3 coding sequence is TGCGCCAGCAGTGAACCCCCACGAGGGGGCGCAGGGAACACTGAAGCTTTCTTT. Its translation: CASSEPPRGGAGNTEAFF.

The chain carries TRBV6-5 and TRBJ2-5; 11 nucleotides align to TRBD1. Near its end, the DNA agrees better with TRBJ2-7, so the J call may be wrong. This CDR3 contains 15 residues. CDR1 is MNHEY and CDR2 is SVGAGI in the germline V gene. For the CDR3, the DNA is TGTGCCAGCAGTTACCGGGACAGGGGGTCCTACGAGCAGTACTTC. It specifies CASSYRDRGSYEQYF.

The chain links TRBV6-5 to TRBJ2-1; D gene uncertain. Trimming left V 5 bases short and J 6 bases short, with 11 bases between. CDR3 length: 13 amino acids. CDR1 and CDR2 (germline): MNHEY, SVGAGI. CDR3 region: CASSPFLANEQFF. The CDR3 DNA is TGTGCCAGCAGTCCATTTTTAGCCAATGAGCAGTTCTTC.

In nucleotides, the CDR3 is TGTGCCAGCAGCTCCCGGCGGGGCATGCACGAGCAGTACTTC. The encoded protein is CASSSRRGMHEQYF. This sequence joins TRBV11-2 and TRBJ2-5; D may be TRBD2 (6 bases). The DNA end is a closer match to TRBJ2-7, so the J assignment may be wrong. Looked up from germline, CDR1 is SGHAT and CDR2 is FQNNGV. The CDR3 contains 14 residues.

The CDR3 protein is CASSGVPGLYSDNWQPQHF. In DNA, the CDR3 is TGTGCCAGCAGTGGAGTGCCAGGGTTATATTCAGACAATTGGCAGCCCCAGCATTTT. The chain links TRBV6-1 to TRBJ1-5; TRBD1 might be the D (5 bases). Trimming stripped 4 bases from V and 7 bases from J, with 29 bases between. CDR1 and CDR2 (germline): MNHNS, SASEGT. CDR3 length: 19 amino acids.

The chain has TRBV18 and TRBJ2-5; 8 bases line up with TRBD1. The CDR3 has 15 amino acids. Germline V CDR1 and CDR2: KGHSH, LQKENI. V lost 4 bases, J lost 5 bases, and 9 bases stayed unmatched. The CDR3 region is CASSLQGQGGETQYF. Here the CDR3 DNA reads TGTGCCAGCTCACTACAAGGACAGGGCGGGGAGACCCAGTACTTC.

The V and J genes are TRBV7-9 and TRBJ2-3; D may be TRBD2 (5 bases). V lost 2 bases, J lost 1 base, and 13 bases lay in between. The CDR3 covers 16 residues. In germline, CDR1 is SEHNR, CDR2 FQNEAQ (reference sequence). CDR3 nucleotides: TGTGCCAGCAGCTTATTACCGGGGATGGGCACAGATACGCAGTATTTT. Translation: CASSLLPGMGTDTQYF.

The V and J genes are TRBV4-1 and TRBJ1-6; D is ambiguous. V lost 0 bases to trimming and J lost 4 bases, with 7 bases between them. The CDR3 loop spans 15 amino acids. Germline assignment: CDR1 MGHRA and CDR2 YSYEKL. In nucleotides, the CDR3 is TGCGCCAGCAGCCAAGAGTGGCAGTATAATTCACCCCTCCACTTT. Translating gives CASSQEWQYNSPLHF.

The chain combines TRBV11-3 with TRBJ2-3; tentative D call: TRBD1 (7 bases). This CDR3 is built from 16 residues. Trimming took off 6 bases at V and 7 bases at J, with 23 bases between the two ends. Germline V lookup: CDR1 SGHNT, CDR2 YENEEA. The CDR3 DNA reads as TGTGCCAGCAGTCCTCCTGTCCAGGGGGAGGCCCATACGCAGTATTTT. Translated, it gives CASSPPVQGEAHTQYF. Based on the CDR3 plus reference TRBV11-3 and TRBJ2-3, the full variable domain is EAGVVQSPRYKIIEKKQPVAFWCNPISGHNTLYWYLQNLGQGPELLIRYENEEAVDDSQLPKDRFSAERLKGVDSTLKIQPAELGDSAVYLCASSPPVQGEAHTQYFGPGTRLTVL.

The rearrangement links TRBV21-1 to TRBJ1-1. TRBV21-1 is noted as a pseudogene. This CDR3 region has 15 residues. The CDR3 DNA reads as TGTGCCAGCAGCAAAGCGCTCTGGGGAGGCCCTGAAGCTTTCTTT. Its protein product is CASSKALWGGPEAFF.